Here is one T cell receptor (beta chain) with its context. Its antigen is not known. Data came from immunoSEQ multiplex PCR; TCRdb stores just in-frame clones and leaves some out. Of 150,000 to 200,000 clones detected, more than 85% appear once; the ten largest clones hold about 1.7%. This CDR3 has 15 amino acids. The data stem from a study of T cell responses to AZD1222 COVID-19 vaccine. Study outcomes and limitations: Unmutated regions of variants are reportedly targeted by nearly half of spike-specific TCRs. Donors were mostly white British, more females; clonal diversity possibly underestimated.

This TCR came from an adult who received the AZD1222 COVID-19 vaccine. The input for sequencing was peripheral blood, taken 28 days after the second AZD1222 dose. V and J are TRBV21-1 and TRBJ2-7. TRBV21-1 counts as a pseudogene. The CDR3 sequence is CASSKEGNSSYEQYF. CDR3 sequence (DNA): TGTGCCAGCAGCAAAGAGGGAAACAGCTCCTACGAGCAGTACTTC.